This TCR beta chain emerged from a study of cytomegalovirus exposure and HLA in healthy donors. PCR amplification relied on 60 Vbeta primers (plus 13 Jbeta primers). Sequencing was performed with immunoSEQ multiplex PCR; in TCRdb, only in-frame clones are kept and a portion is missing. The sample shows some 95,000 clones, approximately 80% of them seen only once. Notes on this clone: The antigen remains unidentified.

The CDR3 is 14 amino acids. Trimming left V 1 base short and J 8 bases short, with 12 bases between. Looked up from germline, CDR1 is LGHNA and CDR2 is YSLEER. Whole-study findings and limits: In terms of immune exposure information, only CMV serostatus was available. Because they were indistinguishable, some V segments, including TRBV6-2 and TRBV6-3, were excluded. Earlier analysis yielded a pattern in which most TCR beta V segments were productive about 87% or about 30% of the time. Relative to the roughly 700-donor mean, N-insertions were reportedly fewer in an Asian-associated ancestry cluster in a later analysis.

The sequenced material came from PBMCs. This sequence joins TRBV4-3 and TRBJ2-1; possibly TRBD1 for D (5 bases). The source is a woman aged 40 to 50 in good health and CMV-seronegative. In DNA, the CDR3 is TGCGCCAGCAGCCAAGGTCCAGGGTCGGATGAGCAGTTCTTC. Translation: CASSQGPGSDEQFF.